Following are 4 T cell receptor beta chains from one sample sequenced in a study of cytomegalovirus exposure and HLA in healthy donors listed by TCRdb under 2017. The receptor library was made with the immunoSEQ multiplex PCR assay. For the multiplex PCR, a mixture combining 60 forward primers for TCR Vbeta segments and 13 reverse primers for TCR Jbeta segments was used. Entries here come from immuneACCESS through TCRdb and include only in-frame sequences with V and J called. Some clones fail to appear in such tables; in the studies checked, an unresolved V gene covers under half of the shortfall, and the cause of the remainder is unknown. For this sample there are about 69,000 clones; roughly 71% appear just once. 8.5% to 14% of the sample comes from the top ten. The material sequenced was PBMCs. Receptor source: a woman between 55 and 75 years old in good health and CMV-seropositive.

This CDR3 reads CASSGFRGTEAFF. The CDR3 coding sequence is TGTGCCAGTAGCGGGTTCAGGGGCACTGAAGCTTTCTTT. The chain couples TRBV19 to TRBJ1-1; TRBD1 is a possible D gene (6 bases). CDR3 length: 13 amino acids. CDR1 is LNHDA and CDR2 is SQIVND in the germline V gene (reference sequence). Trimming cost V 6 bases and J 4 bases, with 12 bases left between them.

V gene TRBV29-1 combines with J gene TRBJ2-5, with TRBD1 identical over 9 bases. The J call is doubtful: the DNA matches TRBJ2-7 better. Germline CDR1 reads SQVTM; CDR2 reads ANQGSEA. The CDR3 totals 14 residues. CDR3 region: CSVGSDRGFYEQYF. CDR3 nucleotide sequence: TGCAGCGTTGGCAGCGACAGGGGGTTCTACGAGCAGTACTTC.

The rearrangement joins TRBV10-3 to TRBJ2-7; D is undetermined. CDR3 length equals 14 residues. The V gene's germline CDR1 is ENHRY and CDR2 SYGVKD. Deletions cut 0 bases from V and 2 bases from J, with 8 bases between. The CDR3 DNA reads TGTGCCATCAGTGAGTCTCCCTCGGCCTACGAGCAGTACTTC. Its translation is CAISESPSAYEQYF.

This clone was observed a handful of times. The CDR3 loop reads CAITLASSYNEQFF. CDR3 nucleotide sequence: TGTGCCATCACACTAGCGTCCTCCTACAATGAGCAGTTCTTC. V and J are TRBV10-3 and TRBJ2-1; 7 bases fit TRBD2. In germline, CDR1 is ENHRY, CDR2 SYGVKD. The CDR3 loop spans 14 amino acids. After removal of 7 bases from V and 0 bases from J, the junction contained 3 bases not matched to a gene.